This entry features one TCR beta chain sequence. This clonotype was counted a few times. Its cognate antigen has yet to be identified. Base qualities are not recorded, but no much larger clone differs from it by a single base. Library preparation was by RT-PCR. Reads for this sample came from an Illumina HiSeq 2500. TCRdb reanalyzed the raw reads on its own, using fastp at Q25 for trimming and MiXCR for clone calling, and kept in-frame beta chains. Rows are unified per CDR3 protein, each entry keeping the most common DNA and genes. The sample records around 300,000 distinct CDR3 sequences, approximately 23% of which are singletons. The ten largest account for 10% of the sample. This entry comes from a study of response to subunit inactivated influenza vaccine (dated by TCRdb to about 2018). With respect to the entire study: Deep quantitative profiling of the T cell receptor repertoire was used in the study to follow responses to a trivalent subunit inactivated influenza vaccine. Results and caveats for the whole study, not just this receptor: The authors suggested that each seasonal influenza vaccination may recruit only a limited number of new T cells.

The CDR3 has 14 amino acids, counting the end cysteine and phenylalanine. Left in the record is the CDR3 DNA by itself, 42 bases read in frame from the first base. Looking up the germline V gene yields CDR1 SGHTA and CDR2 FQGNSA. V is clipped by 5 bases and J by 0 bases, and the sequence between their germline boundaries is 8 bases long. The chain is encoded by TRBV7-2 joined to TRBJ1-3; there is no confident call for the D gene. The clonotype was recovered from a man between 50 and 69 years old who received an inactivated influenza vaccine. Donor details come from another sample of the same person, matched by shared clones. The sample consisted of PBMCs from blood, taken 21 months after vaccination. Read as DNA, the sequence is TGTGCCAGCAGCCAAGACTTCTCTGGAAACACCATATATTTT. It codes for CASSQDFSGNTIYF.